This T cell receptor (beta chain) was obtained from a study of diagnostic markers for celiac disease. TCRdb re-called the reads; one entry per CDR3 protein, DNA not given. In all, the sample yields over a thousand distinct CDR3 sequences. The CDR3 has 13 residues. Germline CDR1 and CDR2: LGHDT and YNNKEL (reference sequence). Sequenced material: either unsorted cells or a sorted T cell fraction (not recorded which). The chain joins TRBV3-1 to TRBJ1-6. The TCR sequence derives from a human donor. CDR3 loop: CASSNDKDSPLHF. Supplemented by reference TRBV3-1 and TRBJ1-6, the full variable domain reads DTAVSQTPKYLVTQMGNDKSIKCEQNLGHDTMYWYKQDSKKFLKIMFSYNNKELIINETVPNRFSPKSPDKAHLNLHINSLELGDSAVYFCASSNDKDSPLHFGNGTRLTVT.